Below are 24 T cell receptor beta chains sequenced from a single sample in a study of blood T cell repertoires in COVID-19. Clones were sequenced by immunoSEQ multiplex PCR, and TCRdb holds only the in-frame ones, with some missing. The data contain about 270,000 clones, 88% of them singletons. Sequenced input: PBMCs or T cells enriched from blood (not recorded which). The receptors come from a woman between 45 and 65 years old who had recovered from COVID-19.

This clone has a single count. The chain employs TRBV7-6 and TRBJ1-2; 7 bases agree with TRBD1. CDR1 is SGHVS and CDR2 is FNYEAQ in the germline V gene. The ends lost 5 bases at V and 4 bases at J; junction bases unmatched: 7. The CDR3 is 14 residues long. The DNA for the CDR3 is TGTGCCAGCAGCCCCCAGACAGGGTTCTATGGCTACACCTTC. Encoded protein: CASSPQTGFYGYTF.

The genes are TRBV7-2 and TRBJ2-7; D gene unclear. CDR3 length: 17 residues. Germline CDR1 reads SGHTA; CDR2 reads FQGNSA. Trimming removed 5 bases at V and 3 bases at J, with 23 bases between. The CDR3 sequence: CASSATTVSLHRYEQYF. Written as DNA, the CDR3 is TGTGCCAGCAGCGCCACGACTGTTTCCCTTCACCGCTACGAGCAGTACTTC.

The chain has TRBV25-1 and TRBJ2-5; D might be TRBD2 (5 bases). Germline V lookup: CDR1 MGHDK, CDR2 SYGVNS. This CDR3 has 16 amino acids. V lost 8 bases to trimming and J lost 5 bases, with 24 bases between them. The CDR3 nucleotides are TGTGCCAGCGGCGGGTACGCGGGCTACCAGCGGGAGACCCAGTACTTC. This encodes CASGGYAGYQRETQYF.

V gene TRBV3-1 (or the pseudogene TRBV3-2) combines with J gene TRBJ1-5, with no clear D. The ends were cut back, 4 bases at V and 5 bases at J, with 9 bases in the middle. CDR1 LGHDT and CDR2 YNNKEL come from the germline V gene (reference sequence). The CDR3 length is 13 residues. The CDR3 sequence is CASSRVGDQPQHF. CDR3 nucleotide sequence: TGTGCCAGCAGCCGGGTCGGGGATCAGCCCCAGCATTTT.

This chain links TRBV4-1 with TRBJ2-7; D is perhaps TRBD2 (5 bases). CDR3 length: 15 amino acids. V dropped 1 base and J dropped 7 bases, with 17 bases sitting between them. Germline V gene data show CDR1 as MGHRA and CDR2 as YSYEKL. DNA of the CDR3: TGCGCCAGCAGCCAAGCTACCGCCCCGCCGGGGGAGCAGTACTTC. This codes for CASSQATAPPGEQYF.

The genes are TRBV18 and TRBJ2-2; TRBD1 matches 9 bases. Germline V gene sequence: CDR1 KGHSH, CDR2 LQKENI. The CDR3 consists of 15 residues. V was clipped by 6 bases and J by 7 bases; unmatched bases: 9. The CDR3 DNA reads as TGTGCCAGCTCGACCGGGACAGGGTCATACGGGGAGCTGTTTTTT. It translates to CASSTGTGSYGELFF.

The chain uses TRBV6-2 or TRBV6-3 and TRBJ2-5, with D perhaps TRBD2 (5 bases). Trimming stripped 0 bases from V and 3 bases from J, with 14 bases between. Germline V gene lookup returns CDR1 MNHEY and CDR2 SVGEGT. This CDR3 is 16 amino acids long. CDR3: CASSYSMGSIEETQYF. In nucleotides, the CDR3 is TGTGCCAGCAGTTACTCTATGGGGAGTATTGAAGAGACCCAGTACTTC.

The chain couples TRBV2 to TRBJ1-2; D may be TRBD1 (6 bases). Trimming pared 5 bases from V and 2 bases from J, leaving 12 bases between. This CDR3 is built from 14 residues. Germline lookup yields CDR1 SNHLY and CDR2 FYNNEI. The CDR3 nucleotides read TGTGCCAGCAGTAAACAACAGGGCAACTATGGCTACACCTTC. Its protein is CASSKQQGNYGYTF.

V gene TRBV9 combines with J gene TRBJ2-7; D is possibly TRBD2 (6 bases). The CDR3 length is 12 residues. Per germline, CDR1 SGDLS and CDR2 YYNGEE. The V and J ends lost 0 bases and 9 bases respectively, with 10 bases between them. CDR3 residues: CASSVDRGVQYF. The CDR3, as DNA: TGTGCCAGCAGCGTAGATCGCGGGGTGCAGTACTTC.

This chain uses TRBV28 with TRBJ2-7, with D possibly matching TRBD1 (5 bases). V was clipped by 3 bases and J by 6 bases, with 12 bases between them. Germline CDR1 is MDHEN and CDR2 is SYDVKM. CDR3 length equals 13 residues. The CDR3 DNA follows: TGTGCCAGCAGTTTGAACAGGAGAGGCGAGCAGTACTTC. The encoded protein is CASSLNRRGEQYF.

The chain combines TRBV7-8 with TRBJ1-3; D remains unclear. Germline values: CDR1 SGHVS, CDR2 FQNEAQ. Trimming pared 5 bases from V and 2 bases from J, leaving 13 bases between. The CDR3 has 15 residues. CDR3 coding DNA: TGTGCCAGCAGCGAGAGGGTCGCCGCTGGAAACACCATATATTTT. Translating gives CASSERVAAGNTIYF.

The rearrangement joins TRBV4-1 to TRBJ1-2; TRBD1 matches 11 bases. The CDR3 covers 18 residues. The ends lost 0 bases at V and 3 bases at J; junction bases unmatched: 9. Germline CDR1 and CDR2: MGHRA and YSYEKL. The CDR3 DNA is TGCGCCAGCAGCCAAGATAGGAGGACAGGGGGCGCCCACTATGGCTACACCTTC. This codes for CASSQDRRTGGAHYGYTF.

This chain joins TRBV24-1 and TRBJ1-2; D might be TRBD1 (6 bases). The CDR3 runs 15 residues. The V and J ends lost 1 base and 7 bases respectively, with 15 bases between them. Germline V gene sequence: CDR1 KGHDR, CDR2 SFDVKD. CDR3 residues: CATSDLGAGESGYTF. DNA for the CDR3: TGTGCCACCAGTGATTTAGGGGCAGGGGAGTCTGGCTACACCTTC.

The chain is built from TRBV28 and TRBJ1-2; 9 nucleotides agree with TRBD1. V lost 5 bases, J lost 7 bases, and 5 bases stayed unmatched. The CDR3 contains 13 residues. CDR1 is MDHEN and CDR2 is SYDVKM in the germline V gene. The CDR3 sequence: CASSPGTGTGYTF. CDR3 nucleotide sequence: TGTGCCAGCAGTCCAGGGACAGGGACTGGCTACACCTTC.

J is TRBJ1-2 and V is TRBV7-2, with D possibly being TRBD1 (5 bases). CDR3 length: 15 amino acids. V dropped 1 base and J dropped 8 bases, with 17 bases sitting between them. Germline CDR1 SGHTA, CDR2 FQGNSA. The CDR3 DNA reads TGTGCCAGCAGCTTAGACGGGACTTCCTACGGAGGCTACACCTTC. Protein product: CASSLDGTSYGGYTF.

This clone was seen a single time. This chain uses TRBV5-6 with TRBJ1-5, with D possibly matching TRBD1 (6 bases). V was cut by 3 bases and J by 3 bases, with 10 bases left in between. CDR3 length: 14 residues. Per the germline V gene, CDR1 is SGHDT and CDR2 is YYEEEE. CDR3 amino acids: CASSSTGNNQPQHF. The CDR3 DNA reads TGTGCCAGCAGCTCTACAGGGAACAATCAGCCCCAGCATTTT.

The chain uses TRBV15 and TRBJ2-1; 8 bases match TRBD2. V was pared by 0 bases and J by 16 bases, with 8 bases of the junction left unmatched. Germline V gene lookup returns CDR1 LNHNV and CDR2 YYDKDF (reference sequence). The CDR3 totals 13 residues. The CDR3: CATSRDRAGERFF. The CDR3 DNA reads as TGTGCCACCAGCAGAGATAGAGCGGGAGAGCGCTTCTTC.

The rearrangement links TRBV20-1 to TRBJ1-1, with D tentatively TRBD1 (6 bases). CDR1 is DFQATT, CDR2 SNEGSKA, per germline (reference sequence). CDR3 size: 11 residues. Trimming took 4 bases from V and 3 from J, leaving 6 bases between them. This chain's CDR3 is CSATGDTEAFF. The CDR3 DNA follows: TGCAGTGCTACAGGGGACACTGAAGCTTTCTTT.

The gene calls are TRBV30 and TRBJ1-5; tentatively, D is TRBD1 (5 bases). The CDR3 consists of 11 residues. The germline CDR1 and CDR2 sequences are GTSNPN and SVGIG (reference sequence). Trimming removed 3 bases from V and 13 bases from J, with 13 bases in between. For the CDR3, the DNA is TGTGCCTGGAGCAGTTCAGGGATTCAGCATTTT. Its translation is CAWSSSGIQHF. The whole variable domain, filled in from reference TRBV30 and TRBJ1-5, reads SQTIHQWPATLVQPVGSPLSLECTVEGTSNPNLYWYRQAAGRGLQLLFYSVGIGQISSEVPQNLSASRPQDRQFILSSKKLLLSDSGFYLCAWSSSGIQHFGDGTRLSIL.

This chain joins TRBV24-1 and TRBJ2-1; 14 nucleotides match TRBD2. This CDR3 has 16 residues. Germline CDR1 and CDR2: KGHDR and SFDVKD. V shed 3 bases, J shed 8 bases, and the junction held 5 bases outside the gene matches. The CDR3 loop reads CATSDPGTSGSYEQFF. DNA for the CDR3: TGTGCCACCAGTGATCCGGGGACTAGCGGGAGCTATGAGCAGTTCTTC.

As DNA, the CDR3 is TGCGCCAGCAGGACTCCTTCCTACAATGAGCAGTTCTTC. Protein product: CASRTPSYNEQFF. V is TRBV5-1 and J is TRBJ2-1; D gene unclear. The germline V gene has CDR1 SGHRS and CDR2 YFSETQ. This CDR3 has 13 amino acids. V was clipped by 5 bases and J by 1 base, with 7 bases between them. The full variable domain, with the rest looked up from reference TRBV5-1 and TRBJ2-1, is KAGVTQTPRYLIKTRGQQVTLSCSPISGHRSVSWYQQTPGQGLQFLFEYFSETQRNKGNFPGRFSGRQFSNSRSEMNVSTLELGDSALYLCASRTPSYNEQFFGPGTRLTVL.

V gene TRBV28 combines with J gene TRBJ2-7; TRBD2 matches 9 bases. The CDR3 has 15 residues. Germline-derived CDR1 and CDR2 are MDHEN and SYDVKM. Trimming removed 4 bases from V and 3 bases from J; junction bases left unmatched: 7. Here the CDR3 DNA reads TGTGCCAGCAGTTCTAGCGGGACCCCTTTCTACGAGCAGTACTTC. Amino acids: CASSSSGTPFYEQYF.

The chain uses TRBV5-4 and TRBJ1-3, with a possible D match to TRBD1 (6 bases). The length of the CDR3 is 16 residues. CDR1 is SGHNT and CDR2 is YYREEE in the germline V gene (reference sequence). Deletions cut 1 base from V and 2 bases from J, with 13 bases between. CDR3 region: CASSLSAGAAGNTIYF. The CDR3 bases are TGTGCCAGCAGCTTGTCGGCAGGGGCAGCTGGAAACACCATATATTTT.

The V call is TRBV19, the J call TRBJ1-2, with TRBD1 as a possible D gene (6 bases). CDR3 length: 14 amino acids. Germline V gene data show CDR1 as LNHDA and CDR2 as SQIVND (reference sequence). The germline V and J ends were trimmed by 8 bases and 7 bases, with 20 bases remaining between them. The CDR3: CASLNRDTSRGYTF. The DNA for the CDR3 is TGTGCCAGTCTCAACCGGGACACAAGTCGTGGCTACACCTTC. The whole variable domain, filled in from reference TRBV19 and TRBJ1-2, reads DGGITQSPKYLFRKEGQNVTLSCEQNLNHDAMYWYRQDPGQGLRLIYYSQIVNDFQKGDIAEGYSVSREKKESFPLTVTSAQKNPTAFYLCASLNRDTSRGYTFGSGTRLTVV.